These 32 T cell receptor beta chains were sequenced from one sample in a study of T cell responses to AZD1222 COVID-19 vaccine. Measured with immunoSEQ multiplex PCR; TCRdb has only the in-frame clones, and not every one. The sample carries approximately 110,000 clones, 89% recorded once. The input for sequencing was peripheral blood, taken on day 0 of AZD1222 vaccination. These TCRs come from an adult in good health.

The rearrangement uses TRBV5-4 and TRBJ2-2; D is unclear. V shed 3 bases and J shed 1 base, with 13 bases lying between them. The CDR3 loop spans 16 amino acids. CDR1 and CDR2 (germline): SGHNT, YYREEE (reference sequence). CDR3 amino acids: CASSSGGKRNTGELFF. DNA of the CDR3: TGTGCCAGCAGCTCGGGTGGGAAGCGGAACACCGGGGAGCTGTTTTTT.

This chain links TRBV6-5 with TRBJ1-1, with D perhaps TRBD1 (6 bases). CDR3 length equals 12 residues. Germline V lookup: CDR1 MNHEY, CDR2 SVGAGI. Between the trimmed V and J ends, which lost 2 bases and 11 bases, there was a span of 12 bases. The CDR3 DNA follows: TGTGCCAGCAGTTACCAGGACAGTTTGGCTTTCTTT. Translation: CASSYQDSLAFF.

V usage is TRBV19 and J usage is TRBJ2-1; no clear D gene. The germline V gene has CDR1 LNHDA and CDR2 SQIVND (reference sequence). The CDR3 consists of 14 residues. Trimming cost V 3 bases and J 4 bases, with 10 bases left between them. The CDR3 here is CASSMSQAYNEQFF. DNA for the CDR3: TGTGCCAGTAGTATGAGTCAGGCGTACAATGAGCAGTTCTTC.

V is TRBV5-1 and J is TRBJ2-7; D uncertain. The CDR3 is 16 residues long. Germline CDR1 is SGHRS and CDR2 is YFSETQ. The V end was cut by 0 bases, the J end by 3 bases, with 16 bases between. CDR3 bases: TGCGCCAGCAGCTTGGGGGCCTCCCCCGGCCTCTACGAGCAGTACTTC. Translated: CASSLGASPGLYEQYF.

The chain recombines TRBV5-6 with TRBJ1-2; D may be TRBD1 (5 bases). This CDR3 has 14 residues. Germline V gene data show CDR1 as SGHDT and CDR2 as YYEEEE. V dropped 5 bases and J dropped 2 bases, with 13 bases sitting between them. The CDR3 DNA is TGTGCCAGCAGTGTCATCGGGGGGAACTATGGCTACACCTTC. It is translated as CASSVIGGNYGYTF.

The rearrangement uses TRBV2 and TRBJ2-1, with TRBD1 matching over 8 bases. CDR3 length equals 12 residues. In germline, CDR1 is SNHLY, CDR2 FYNNEI. The ends lost 6 bases at V and 9 bases at J; junction bases unmatched: 4. CDR3 protein: CASRLQGGEQFF. CDR3 coding DNA: TGTGCCAGCAGACTACAGGGGGGTGAGCAGTTCTTC.

The genes are TRBV12-3 or TRBV12-4 and TRBJ2-3; D is ambiguous. The CDR3 has 12 amino acids. With 4 bases removed from V and 0 bases from J, the gap between germline ends came to 2 bases. The CDR3 DNA reads TGTGCCAGCAGTTGGAGCACAGATACGCAGTATTTT. Encoded protein: CASSWSTDTQYF.

This clone was observed a single time. The chain recombines TRBV10-3 with TRBJ1-1, with no clear D. Germline V gives CDR1 ENHRY, CDR2 SYGVKD. The CDR3 length is 14 residues. The V and J ends lost 4 bases and 4 bases respectively, with 13 bases between them. This CDR3 is CAISATEKGTEAFF. CDR3 bases: TGTGCCATCAGTGCTACGGAGAAAGGCACTGAAGCTTTCTTT.

This clone was seen a few times. The chain couples TRBV7-9 to TRBJ1-5; TRBD1 matches 9 bases. Germline CDR1 is SEHNR and CDR2 is FQNEAQ (reference sequence). CDR3 length: 16 amino acids. Germline trimming cut 5 bases from V and 1 base from J; bases unmatched to any gene: 6. DNA of the CDR3: TGTGCCAGCAGCACCACCGGGACAGGGAGCAATCAGCCCCAGCATTTT. This encodes CASSTTGTGSNQPQHF.

The rearrangement joins TRBV28 to TRBJ1-5; D remains ambiguous. This CDR3 comprises 14 residues. Germline CDR1 is MDHEN and CDR2 is SYDVKM. The V gene lost 5 bases and the J gene lost 1 base, with 9 bases spanning the gap. CDR3 loop: CASSQGGSNQPQHF. The CDR3 region has the DNA TGTGCCAGCAGTCAAGGTGGGAGCAATCAGCCCCAGCATTTT. The full variable domain, its missing parts supplied by reference TRBV28 and TRBJ1-5, is DVKVTQSSRYLVKRTGEKVFLECVQDMDHENMFWYRQDPGLGLRLIYFSYDVKMKEKGDIPEGYSVSREKKERFSLILESASTNQTSMYLCASSQGGSNQPQHFGDGTRLSIL.

This chain uses TRBV7-9 with TRBJ2-3; D is unresolved. Germline V gene lookup returns CDR1 SEHNR and CDR2 FQNEAQ (reference sequence). Trimming removed 5 bases from V and 0 bases from J, with 12 bases in between. This CDR3 region has 15 residues. As DNA, the CDR3 is TGTGCCAGCAGCCCCCCCGGGTCTAGCACAGATACGCAGTATTTT. Its translation is CASSPPGSSTDTQYF.

The genes are TRBV9 and TRBJ1-2; the D gene is possibly TRBD1 (6 bases). CDR3 length: 14 amino acids. Trimming stripped 4 bases from V and 3 bases from J, with 13 bases between. Germline V CDR1 and CDR2: SGDLS, YYNGEE. The CDR3 region is CASSPWTDYYGYTF. CDR3 nucleotides: TGTGCCAGCAGCCCGTGGACAGACTACTATGGCTACACCTTC.

V usage is TRBV28 and J usage is TRBJ1-1; tentative D call: TRBD1 (5 bases). V lost 5 bases to trimming and J lost 11 bases, with 15 bases between them. Germline CDR1 reads MDHEN; CDR2 reads SYDVKM. CDR3 length: 12 amino acids. This chain's CDR3 is CASSPPGRTAFF. CDR3 nucleotides: TGTGCCAGCAGTCCCCCAGGGCGGACTGCTTTCTTT.

The chain recombines TRBV6-5 with TRBJ2-3; 9 bases fit TRBD1. CDR3 length: 15 residues. CDR1 and CDR2 from the germline V gene are MNHEY and SVGAGI. Trimming removed 4 bases from V and 5 bases from J; junction bases left unmatched: 7. For the CDR3, the DNA is TGTGCCAGCAGTTTCCTACAGGGGGCGGAAGATACGCAGTATTTT. Its translation is CASSFLQGAEDTQYF.

The chain links TRBV6-5 to TRBJ1-2; 7 bases map to TRBD1. Germline lookup yields CDR1 MNHEY and CDR2 SVGAGI. This CDR3 has 15 residues. After removal of 6 bases from V and 2 bases from J, the junction contained 9 bases not matched to a gene. In nucleotides, the CDR3 is TGTGCCAGCAGCCTCACAGGGGAAGGGAACTATGGCTACACCTTC. Translation gives CASSLTGEGNYGYTF.

V gene TRBV28 combines with J gene TRBJ2-7; 7 nucleotides match TRBD1. There are 14 residues in the CDR3. Looked up from germline, CDR1 is MDHEN and CDR2 is SYDVKM. V shed 2 bases, J shed 4 bases, and the junction held 5 bases outside the gene matches. The CDR3 nucleotides are TGTGCCAGCAGTTTAACCGGGACAGATTACGAGCAGTACTTC. It yields the protein CASSLTGTDYEQYF.

The V call is TRBV2, the J call TRBJ2-7, with no clear D. In germline, CDR1 is SNHLY, CDR2 FYNNEI. The CDR3 sequence is 12 residues long. V gave up 3 bases and J gave up 2 bases, with 5 bases separating them. CDR3 sequence reads: CASSEWPYEQYF. The CDR3 DNA sequence: TGTGCCAGCAGTGAGTGGCCCTACGAGCAGTACTTC.

V usage is TRBV9 and J usage is TRBJ2-5, with 12 positions matching TRBD2. The CDR3 has 15 amino acids. Losses at the gene ends were 3 bases for V and 2 bases for J; bases not matched to a gene: 2. Germline loops: CDR1 SGDLS, CDR2 YYNGEE. CDR3 nucleotides: TGTGCCAGCAGCGCCGGACTAGCGGGGCAAGAGACCCAGTACTTC. As protein: CASSAGLAGQETQYF.

The DNA of the CDR3 is TGTGCCAGTAAACTACCGGGACTAGCGGGAGGTGAGCAGTTCTTC. It is translated as CASKLPGLAGGEQFF. V is TRBV19 and J is TRBJ2-1; 15 bases match TRBD2. This CDR3 contains 15 residues. Germline CDR1 LNHDA, CDR2 SQIVND (reference sequence). Germline trimming cut 7 bases from V and 9 bases from J; bases unmatched to any gene: 7.

This chain connects TRBV6-5 to TRBJ2-7, with D hard to call. The V and J ends lost 0 bases and 3 bases respectively, with 15 bases between them. The V gene's germline CDR1 is MNHEY and CDR2 SVGAGI. The CDR3 runs to 16 residues. In DNA, the CDR3 is TGTGCCAGCAGTTACTCGTCCCCTAGTATCGGCTACGAGCAGTACTTC. Translating it yields CASSYSSPSIGYEQYF.

The chain employs TRBV2 and TRBJ2-7; D is perhaps TRBD1 (5 bases). CDR3 length: 12 residues. CDR1 SNHLY and CDR2 FYNNEI come from the germline V gene. V was cut by 6 bases and J by 4 bases, with 10 bases left in between. The CDR3: CASRQEMYEQYF. The CDR3 DNA reads as TGTGCCAGCAGACAGGAGATGTACGAGCAGTACTTC.

The chain recombines TRBV28 with TRBJ1-1; a possible D gene is TRBD1 (5 bases). Trimming took 8 bases from V and 1 from J, leaving 11 bases between them. Germline CDR1 and CDR2: MDHEN and SYDVKM. The CDR3 has 13 residues. The CDR3 DNA reads TGTGCCAGCTTTGACAGACCGAACACTGAAGCTTTCTTT. Encoded protein: CASFDRPNTEAFF.

The CDR3 loop reads CSASTGNSPLHF. Here the CDR3 DNA reads TGCAGTGCTAGTACAGGGAACTCACCCCTCCACTTT. This chain uses TRBV20-1 with TRBJ1-6; possibly TRBD1 for D (6 bases). Trimming cost V 3 bases and J 10 bases, with 10 bases left between them. The CDR3 extends over 12 amino acids. CDR1 is DFQATT and CDR2 is SNEGSKA in the germline V gene (reference sequence).

The gene calls are TRBV7-9 and TRBJ2-4, with a weak D call TRBD2 (6 bases). Trimming took 5 bases from V and 6 from J, leaving 11 bases between them. There are 13 residues in the CDR3. The germline CDR1 and CDR2 sequences are SEHNR and FQNEAQ (reference sequence). CDR3 coding DNA: TGTGCCAGCAGCCAGGACGGGGGAAACATTCAGTACTTC. This codes for CASSQDGGNIQYF. The entire variable domain, with the rest obtained from reference TRBV7-9 and TRBJ2-4, is as follows: DTGVSQNPRHKITKRGQNVTFRCDPISEHNRLYWYRQTLGQGPEFLTYFQNEAQLEKSRLLSDRFSAERPKGSFSTLEIQRTEQGDSAMYLCASSQDGGNIQYFGAGTRLSVL.

This chain joins TRBV19 and TRBJ2-7, with 9 bases fitting TRBD2. CDR1 is LNHDA, CDR2 SQIVND, per germline (reference sequence). V lost 5 bases, J lost 3 bases, and 5 bases stayed unmatched. CDR3 size: 14 residues. The CDR3 spells CASSPSGALYEQYF. CDR3 coding DNA: TGTGCCAGTAGTCCTAGCGGGGCCCTCTACGAGCAGTACTTC.

The V and J genes are TRBV19 and TRBJ2-3, with 9 bases identical to TRBD2. This CDR3 region has 16 residues. The V gene's germline CDR1 is LNHDA and CDR2 SQIVND (reference sequence). V trimming: 5 bases; J trimming: 5 bases; junction bases outside the gene matches: 11. CDR3 loop: CASSEGLAGKVDTQYF. The DNA of the CDR3 is TGTGCCAGTAGTGAAGGGCTAGCGGGAAAAGTAGATACGCAGTATTTT.

The rearrangement links TRBV27 to TRBJ1-2; D uncertain. The germline V gene encodes CDR1 MNHEY and CDR2 SMNVEV (reference sequence). This CDR3 spans 14 amino acids. Trimming left V 4 bases short and J 1 base short, with 10 bases between. CDR3 DNA sequence: TGTGCCAGCAGTTCCTTTGCCCATAACTATGGCTACACCTTC. As protein: CASSSFAHNYGYTF.

The chain has TRBV5-1 and TRBJ1-1; D ambiguous. Germline V gives CDR1 SGHRS, CDR2 YFSETQ. The V and J ends lost 0 bases and 1 base respectively, with 7 bases between them. This CDR3 spans 14 amino acids. The CDR3, as DNA: TGCGCCAGCAGCTTGGGACGGGAGAACACTGAAGCTTTCTTT. The encoded protein is CASSLGRENTEAFF.

The chain carries TRBV30 and TRBJ1-5; D is unclear. Trimming removed 0 bases at V and 1 base at J, with 10 bases between. The germline V gene encodes CDR1 GTSNPN and CDR2 SVGIG (reference sequence). This CDR3 contains 15 residues. CDR3 coding DNA: TGTGCCTGGAGTGTAGGCAGTACGAGCAATCAGCCCCAGCATTTT. Protein: CAWSVGSTSNQPQHF.

This rearrangement joins TRBV30 to TRBJ2-7; D might be TRBD2 (6 bases). The CDR3 spans 14 residues. Trimming removed 0 bases from V and 7 bases from J, with 16 bases in between. CDR1 and CDR2 from the germline V gene are GTSNPN and SVGIG (reference sequence). Here the CDR3 DNA reads TGTGCCTGGAGTGTAACAGGTTTCCGGGGGGAGCAGTACTTC. It translates to CAWSVTGFRGEQYF.

The V gene is TRBV6-5, the J gene TRBJ2-5; 11 nucleotides match TRBD2. Germline-derived CDR1 and CDR2 are MNHEY and SVGAGI. The V and J ends lost 2 bases and 5 bases, in that order; junction bases with no gene match: 7. CDR3 size: 16 residues. CDR3 sequence: CASSYLRLAGKETQYF. CDR3 sequence (DNA): TGTGCCAGCAGTTACCTAAGACTAGCGGGAAAGGAGACCCAGTACTTC.

This chain joins TRBV7-9 and TRBJ2-6; D not certain. This CDR3 has 14 residues. In germline, CDR1 is SEHNR, CDR2 FQNEAQ (reference sequence). The V end lost 1 base, the J end lost 3 bases, and 4 bases lay between the germline ends. Here the CDR3 reads CASSLVRGANVLTF. The CDR3 DNA reads as TGTGCCAGCAGCTTAGTACGTGGGGCCAACGTCCTGACTTTC.